A single sample gave rise to the 21 T cell receptor beta chains below, sequenced in a study of blood T cell repertoires in COVID-19. Sequencing used immunoSEQ multiplex PCR; TCRdb keeps in-frame clones, though not all of them. The sample shows 200,000 to 250,000 clones, about 86% of them seen only once. Material: peripheral blood. The origin of the receptors is a woman aged 30 to 39 who had recovered from COVID-19.

The chain is built from TRBV19 and TRBJ1-2; no clear D gene. The V end lost 3 bases, the J end lost 7 bases, and 15 bases lay between the germline ends. The CDR3 covers 14 residues. CDR1 is LNHDA, CDR2 SQIVND, per germline (reference sequence). In DNA form, the CDR3 reads TGTGCCAGTAGTATTGGTGTAACAGCATCTGGCTACACCTTC. This encodes CASSIGVTASGYTF.

The rearrangement uses TRBV27 and TRBJ1-5; weak D call: TRBD1 (6 bases). The CDR3 totals 17 residues. Trimming removed 9 bases at V and 0 bases at J, with 21 bases between. In germline, CDR1 is MNHEY, CDR2 SMNVEV (reference sequence). The CDR3 region has the DNA TGTGCCAGTCCCCGCCTCAGGGGCCGTTATAGCAATCAGCCCCAGCATTTT. Protein sequence: CASPRLRGRYSNQPQHF.

For the CDR3, the DNA is TGCAGCGTTCGACTACGACACCGGGACAGAGATTACGAGCAGTACTTC. Its translation: CSVRLRHRDRDYEQYF. The chain recombines TRBV29-1 with TRBJ2-7; 7 bases line up with TRBD1. V lost 5 bases to trimming and J lost 4 bases; unmatched junction nucleotides: 17. This CDR3 region has 16 residues. Germline-derived CDR1 and CDR2 are SQVTM and ANQGSEA.

The chain recombines TRBV7-9 with TRBJ2-7, with 13 bases that match TRBD2. CDR1 is SEHNR, CDR2 FQNEAQ, per germline (reference sequence). Losses at the gene ends were 5 bases for V and 3 bases for J; bases not matched to a gene: 4. The CDR3 contains 15 residues. The CDR3 region is CASSLTSGGVYEQYF. The CDR3 DNA is TGTGCCAGCAGCCTTACTAGCGGGGGGGTCTACGAGCAGTACTTC.

The DNA for the CDR3 is TGCGCCAGCAGCTTGGCTTACCCAGCCTACAATGAGCAGTTCTTC. Encoded protein: CASSLAYPAYNEQFF. V and J are TRBV5-1 and TRBJ2-1; D not certain. The germline gives CDR1 SGHRS, CDR2 YFSETQ. V lost 0 bases and J lost 2, with 9 bases in between. This CDR3 region has 15 residues.

The chain joins TRBV19 to TRBJ1-2; D remains ambiguous. V lost 8 bases, J lost 7 bases, and 17 bases lay in between. Germline V CDR1 and CDR2: LNHDA, SQIVND (reference sequence). The CDR3 has 13 residues. The CDR3, as DNA: TGTGCCAGTCGTGGGTCACAGATGTCTGGCTACACCTTC. Amino acid sequence: CASRGSQMSGYTF.

This clone was found once. V usage is TRBV27 and J usage is TRBJ2-7; TRBD2 might be the D (5 bases). Germline CDR1 is MNHEY and CDR2 is SMNVEV (reference sequence). The V and J ends lost 5 bases and 6 bases respectively, with 17 bases between them. The CDR3 is made up of 14 amino acids. CDR3 sequence: CASSTMDGKGEQYF. CDR3 DNA sequence: TGTGCCAGCAGTACCATGGACGGGAAGGGCGAGCAGTACTTC.

The chain joins TRBV15 to TRBJ1-3; 9 bases match TRBD1. The germline V gene has CDR1 LNHNV and CDR2 YYDKDF (reference sequence). This CDR3 has 13 amino acids. Trimming cost V 7 bases and J 5 bases; bases outside gene matches: 3. DNA of the CDR3: TGTGCCACCACGGACAGGGGAAGAAACACCATATATTTT. It translates to CATTDRGRNTIYF.

The chain has TRBV7-9 and TRBJ2-1; a possible D gene is TRBD1 (5 bases). Germline CDR1 reads SEHNR; CDR2 reads FQNEAQ (reference sequence). The CDR3 has 16 amino acids. V gave up 1 base and J gave up 4 bases, with 14 bases separating them. Here the CDR3 DNA reads TGTGCCAGCAGCTTAGTCGTACAGGCCCTTTACAATGAGCAGTTCTTC. It is translated as CASSLVVQALYNEQFF.

The table lists this clone with a count of one. This chain connects TRBV19 to TRBJ1-3; 8 nucleotides match TRBD1. This CDR3 has 17 residues. Germline assignment: CDR1 LNHDA and CDR2 SQIVND (reference sequence). J was trimmed by 1 base and V by 8 bases; bases with no gene match: 13. The CDR3 sequence is CASAGTGLQRSGNTIYF. The CDR3 DNA reads TGTGCCAGTGCCGGGACAGGCCTCCAACGGTCTGGAAACACCATATATTTT.

This clone was recorded only once. The chain combines TRBV5-1 with TRBJ2-1, with 9 bases aligning to TRBD2. The CDR3 contains 16 residues. J lost 5 bases, V lost 4 bases, and 10 bases had no gene match. Germline CDR1 reads SGHRS; CDR2 reads YFSETQ. This chain's CDR3 is CASSPGGLAGNNEQFF. The DNA for the CDR3 is TGCGCCAGCAGCCCGGGGGGGCTAGCGGGGAACAATGAGCAGTTCTTC.

The rearrangement links TRBV2 to TRBJ2-5, with D possibly being TRBD2 (5 bases). V shed 1 base and J shed 4 bases, with 10 bases lying between them. This CDR3 has 14 residues. The germline V gene encodes CDR1 SNHLY and CDR2 FYNNEI. CDR3 protein: CASSEGWAGETQYF. The CDR3 DNA reads as TGTGCCAGCAGTGAAGGGTGGGCGGGAGAGACCCAGTACTTC.

V and J are TRBV4-2 and TRBJ1-1; the D gene is possibly TRBD1 (5 bases). The germline CDR1 and CDR2 sequences are LGHNA and YNFKEQ. V was clipped by 4 bases and J by 1 base, with 7 bases between them. The CDR3 covers 13 residues. Here the CDR3 reads CASSPTENTEAFF. The DNA of the CDR3 is TGTGCCAGCAGCCCGACAGAGAACACTGAAGCTTTCTTT.

The chain has TRBV10-1 and TRBJ2-1, with 10 bases fitting TRBD2. The CDR3 length is 17 residues. Germline V gives CDR1 WNHNN, CDR2 SYGVQD (reference sequence). With 3 bases clipped from V and 4 bases from J, the junction kept 9 bases outside the gene matches. The CDR3 nucleotides read TGCGCCAGCAGTGACCAACGGGCTAGCGGGGGTTACAATGAGCAGTTCTTC. This sequence encodes CASSDQRASGGYNEQFF.

The chain joins TRBV7-3 to TRBJ2-7; D possibly corresponds to TRBD1 (6 bases). The ends were cut back, 5 bases at V and 3 bases at J, with 11 bases in the middle. The germline V gene has CDR1 SGHTA and CDR2 FQGTGA. The CDR3 extends over 13 amino acids. The CDR3 DNA is TGTGCCAGCAGCCCTACAGGGTTCTACGAGCAGTACTTC. Amino acids: CASSPTGFYEQYF.

The chain couples TRBV20-1 to TRBJ2-7, with 10 bases aligning to TRBD2. The germline V gene encodes CDR1 DFQATT and CDR2 SNEGSKA (reference sequence). CDR3 length equals 15 residues. The V and J ends lost 3 bases and 2 bases, in that order; junction bases with no gene match: 7. In DNA form, the CDR3 reads TGCAGTGCTAGTTTGGGACTAGCGTCAACCTACGAGCAGTACTTC. This sequence encodes CSASLGLASTYEQYF.

This clone was recorded at least ten times. The J gene is TRBJ2-6, the V gene TRBV4-2; 10 nucleotides match TRBD1. V lost 4 bases to trimming and J lost 2 bases; unmatched junction nucleotides: 5. The CDR3 loop spans 17 amino acids. Germline CDR1 LGHNA, CDR2 YNFKEQ. In DNA form, the CDR3 reads TGTGCCAGCAGCCCCCGAGGGACAGGGGCTGGGGCCAACGTCCTGACTTTC. Protein: CASSPRGTGAGANVLTF.

The chain carries TRBV7-8 and TRBJ1-6, with no clear D. Germline loops: CDR1 SGHVS, CDR2 FQNEAQ. V lost 2 bases to trimming and J lost 2 bases, with 10 bases between them. This CDR3 has 16 residues. The CDR3 protein is CASSLRGLAYNSPLHF. The CDR3 region has the DNA TGTGCCAGCAGCTTAAGAGGGTTAGCCTATAATTCACCCCTCCACTTT.

The gene calls are TRBV4-3 and TRBJ2-6; TRBD1 is a possible D gene (6 bases). CDR3 length: 17 residues. Germline CDR1 reads LGHNA; CDR2 reads YSLEER. The ends were cut back, 4 bases at V and 0 bases at J, with 13 bases in the middle. The CDR3 reads CASSPGDIVSGANVLTF. The CDR3 nucleotides are TGCGCCAGCAGCCCAGGGGACATTGTCTCTGGGGCCAACGTCCTGACTTTC.

The V and J genes are TRBV4-3 and TRBJ2-5, with 7 bases that match TRBD1. Trimming removed 0 bases from V and 6 bases from J; junction bases left unmatched: 10. Germline V gene lookup returns CDR1 LGHNA and CDR2 YSLEER. CDR3 size: 16 residues. This chain's CDR3 is CASSQDITGAQKTQYF. The DNA of the CDR3 is TGCGCCAGCAGCCAAGATATAACAGGGGCCCAGAAGACCCAGTACTTC.

In its sample, this clone was seen a few times. V usage is TRBV7-7 and J usage is TRBJ2-2; no firm D call. CDR1 and CDR2 (germline): SSHAT, FNYEAQ (reference sequence). CDR3 length: 16 residues. The V gene lost 6 bases and the J gene lost 0 bases, with 14 bases spanning the gap. CDR3 nucleotides: TGTGCCAGCAGTCCTATTGGAGCCTCGAACACCGGGGAGCTGTTTTTT. Translation gives CASSPIGASNTGELFF.